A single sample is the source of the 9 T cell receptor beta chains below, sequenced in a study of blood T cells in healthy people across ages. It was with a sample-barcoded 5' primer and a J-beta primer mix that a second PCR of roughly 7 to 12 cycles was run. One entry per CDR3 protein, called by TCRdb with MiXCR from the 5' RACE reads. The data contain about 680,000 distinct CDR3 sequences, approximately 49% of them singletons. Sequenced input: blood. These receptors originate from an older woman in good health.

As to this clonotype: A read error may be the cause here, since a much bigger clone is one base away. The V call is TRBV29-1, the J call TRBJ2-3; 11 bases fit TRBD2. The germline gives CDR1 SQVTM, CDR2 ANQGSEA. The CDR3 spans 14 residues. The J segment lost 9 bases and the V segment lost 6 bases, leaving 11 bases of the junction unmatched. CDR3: CSVAGTSGEETQYF. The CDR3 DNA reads TGCAGCGTAGCCGGGACTAGCGGAGAAGAGACGCAGTATTTT.

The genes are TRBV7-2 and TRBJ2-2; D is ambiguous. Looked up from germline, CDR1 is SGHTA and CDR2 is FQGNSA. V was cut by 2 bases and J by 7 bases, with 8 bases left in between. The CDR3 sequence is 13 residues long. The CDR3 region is CASSLKGIGELFF. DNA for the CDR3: TGTGCCAGCAGCTTAAAAGGGATCGGGGAGCTGTTTTTT.

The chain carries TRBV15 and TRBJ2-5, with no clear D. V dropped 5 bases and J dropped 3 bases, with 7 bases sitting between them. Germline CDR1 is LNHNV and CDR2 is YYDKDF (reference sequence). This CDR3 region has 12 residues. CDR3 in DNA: TGTGCCACCAGCGCAGCAAAAGAGACCCAGTACTTC. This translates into CATSAAKETQYF.

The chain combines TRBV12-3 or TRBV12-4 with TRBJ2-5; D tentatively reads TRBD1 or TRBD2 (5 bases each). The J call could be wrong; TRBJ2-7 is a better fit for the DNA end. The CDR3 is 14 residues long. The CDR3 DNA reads TGTGCCAGCCTGAAGGATCAGGGAGCCTACGAGCAGTACTTC. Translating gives CASLKDQGAYEQYF.

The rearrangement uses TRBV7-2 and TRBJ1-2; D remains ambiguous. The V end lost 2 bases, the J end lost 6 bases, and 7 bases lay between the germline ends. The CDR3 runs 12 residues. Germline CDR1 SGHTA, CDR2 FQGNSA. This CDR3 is CASSLLVDGYTF. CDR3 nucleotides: TGTGCCAGCAGCTTACTCGTAGATGGCTACACCTTC. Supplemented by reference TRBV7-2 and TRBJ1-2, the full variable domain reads GAGVSQSPSNKVTEKGKDVELRCDPISGHTALYWYRQSLGQGLEFLIYFQGNSAPDKSGLPSDRFSAERTGGSVSTLTIQRTQQEDSAVYLCASSLLVDGYTFGSGTRLTVV.

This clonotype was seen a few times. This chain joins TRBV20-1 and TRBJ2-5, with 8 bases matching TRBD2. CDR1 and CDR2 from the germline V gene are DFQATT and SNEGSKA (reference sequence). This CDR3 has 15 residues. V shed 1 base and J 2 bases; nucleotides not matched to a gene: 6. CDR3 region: CSARGLAGGQETQYF. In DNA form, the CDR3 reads TGCAGTGCTAGAGGGCTAGCGGGCGGGCAAGAGACCCAGTACTTC.

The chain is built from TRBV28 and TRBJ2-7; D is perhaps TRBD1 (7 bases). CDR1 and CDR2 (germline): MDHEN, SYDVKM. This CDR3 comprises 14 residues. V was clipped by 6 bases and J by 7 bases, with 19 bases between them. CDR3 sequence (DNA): TGTGCCAGCAGCTTCCAGGGGGGAAAAGAAGAGCAGTACTTC. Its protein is CASSFQGGKEEQYF.

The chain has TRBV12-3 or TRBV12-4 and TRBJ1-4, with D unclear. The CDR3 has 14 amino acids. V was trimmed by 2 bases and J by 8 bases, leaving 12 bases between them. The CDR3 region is CASSLRGFGEKLFF. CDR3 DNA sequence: TGTGCCAGCAGTTTACGCGGCTTCGGGGAAAAACTGTTTTTT.

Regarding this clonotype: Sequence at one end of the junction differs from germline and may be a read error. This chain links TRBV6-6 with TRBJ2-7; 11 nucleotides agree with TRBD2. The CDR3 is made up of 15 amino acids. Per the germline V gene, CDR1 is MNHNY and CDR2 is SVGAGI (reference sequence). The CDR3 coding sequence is TGTGCCAGCAGTTACTCACTAGCGGGAGTCGACGAGCGGTACTTC. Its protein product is CASSYSLAGVDERYF.